Listed below are T cell receptor beta chains from one sample, sequenced in a study of OX40 agonist ivuxolimab in advanced cancers. Using immunoSEQ multiplex PCR, the repertoire was profiled, and TCRdb retains in-frame clones only, with some absent. The sample has 12,000 to 15,000 clones, about four fifths seen once. This specimen consisted of CD4+ or CD8+ T cells sorted from blood, obtained in a trial of the OX40 agonist ivuxolimab. All receptors come from an adult with an advanced solid tumor such as melanoma, head and neck, liver or kidney cancer. Each CDR3 is given with its conserved first and last residue. Some rows mark clone size as missing; the rest say once, few, many or name a class of expanded clone.

j_call | clone_size | v_call | cdr3_length | cdr3_aa
TRBJ2-6 | NA | TRBV6-1 | 16 | CASSAQSGVGANVLTF
TRBJ2-7 | NA | TRBV4-1 | 17 | CASSQDVGGRAAYEQYF
TRBJ2-7 | NA | TRBV19 | 15 | CASSTLEGLSYEQYF
TRBJ2-7 | NA | TRBV25-1 | 14 | CASSSVGSGYEQYF
TRBJ2-7 | NA | TRBV11-2 | 15 | CASSPEGASSYEQYF
TRBJ2-2 | NA | TRBV27 | 16 | CASSKAPGTIRGELFF
TRBJ2-1 | once | TRBV5-8 | 15 | CASSLSALRTREQFF
TRBJ2-7 | once | TRBV5-4 | 15 | CASSREPGEGNEQYF
TRBJ2-1 | NA | TRBV28 | 14 | CATLSGSPYNEQFF
TRBJ2-7 | once | TRBV10-2 | 14 | CASAGGGTPYEQYF
TRBJ2-7 | NA | TRBV28 | 17 | CASTPNGVLAGSDEQYF
TRBJ2-1 | NA | TRBV12-5 | 21 | CASGPPGTANLRGVVYNEQFF
TRBJ2-7 | NA | TRBV25-1 | 14 | CASSDQDGYYEQYF
TRBJ2-1 | few | TRBV7-2 | 14 | CASSSTGTYNEQFF
TRBJ2-1 | NA | TRBV27 | 19 | CASSFYMGQTTLSYNEQFF
TRBJ2-1 | NA | TRBV28 | 13 | CATQDRGYNEQFF
TRBJ2-7 | NA | TRBV7-9 | 11 | CASSLEDEQYF
TRBJ2-1 | NA | TRBV5-6 | 13 | CASRQTGEDEQFF
TRBJ1-1 | NA | TRBV27 | 15 | CASSTLGGGNTEAFF
TRBJ2-1 | NA | TRBV28 | 16 | CASSPLLAGVDNEQFF
TRBJ2-6 | NA | TRBV30 | 14 | CAWSVRAGANVLTF
TRBJ1-2 | NA | TRBV11-2 | 16 | CASSSPGSHRAYGYTF
TRBJ1-1 | NA | TRBV19 | 16 | CASSIGQGPLNTEAFF
TRBJ2-7 | NA | TRBV25-1 | 11 | CASSGGYEQYF
TRBJ2-3 | few | TRBV9 | 16 | CASSETGGAFSDTQYF
TRBJ2-5 | NA | TRBV29-1 | 16 | CSVLDPDRAFQETQYF
TRBJ2-5 | once | TRBV7-9 | 12 | CASSLAPETQYF
TRBJ2-7 | NA | TRBV12-5 | 17 | CASGLVRTSGSVYEQYF
TRBJ2-3 | NA | TRBV5-4 | 14 | CASRTGPNTDTQYF
TRBJ1-2 | NA | TRBV6-1 | 15 | CASSLEGGAGYGYTF
TRBJ2-3 | NA | TRBV7-8 | 18 | CASSLVQLPLRATDTQYF
TRBJ1-2 | NA | TRBV20-1 | 11 | CSAPRGRDYTF
TRBJ2-3 | NA | TRBV18 | 16 | CASSPQTGGTTDTQYF
TRBJ1-1 | NA | TRBV4-3 | 13 | CASSSYTNTEAFF
TRBJ2-7 | NA | TRBV9 | 15 | CASSSGQGGPYEQYF
TRBJ2-3 | NA | TRBV16 | 19 | CASSQLAETTGGWADTQYF
TRBJ2-1 | NA | TRBV7-8 | 16 | CASSPAEGLSYNEQFF
TRBJ1-2 | few | TRBV4-3 | 15 | CASSQDRAGGNGYTF
TRBJ2-7 | NA | TRBV4-1 | 13 | CASSMNGDYEQYF
TRBJ2-7 | NA | TRBV11-1 | 14 | CASSLGGVAYEQYF
TRBJ2-7 | NA | TRBV6-1 | 15 | CASSPRTSGPLEQYF
TRBJ2-7 | NA | TRBV21-1 | 13 | CASRIGTRGEQYF
TRBJ1-2 | NA | TRBV27 | 17 | CASSDLLQGRGNYGYTF
TRBJ1-4 | NA | TRBV11-3 | 12 | CASSRGDEKLFF
TRBJ1-1 | NA | TRBV27 | 15 | CASGPIGQVNTEAFF
TRBJ1-5 | NA | TRBV19 | 15 | CASSPQDRDNQPQHF
TRBJ2-5 | NA | TRBV4-3 | 16 | CASSQDGAGYQETQYF
TRBJ2-7 | NA | TRBV7-9 | 13 | CASSPPRPYEQYF
TRBJ2-1 | NA | TRBV30 | 11 | CAWSPSWEQFF
TRBJ2-7 | NA | TRBV11-3 | 15 | CASRPPLAGEYEQYF
TRBJ2-7 | NA | TRBV7-2 | 14 | CASSLGLANYEQYF
TRBJ1-2 | NA | TRBV27 | 14 | CASSSNTGNGGYTF
TRBJ2-5 | NA | TRBV27 | 15 | CASSYGGTSLETQYF
TRBJ1-1 | NA | TRBV7-9 | 13 | CASSLRPPEVAFF
TRBJ1-2 | once | TRBV4-2 | 13 | CASSQGANYGYTF
TRBJ2-3 | NA | TRBV7-3 | 13 | CASSATGADTQYF
TRBJ2-1 | NA | TRBV27 | 13 | CASSSTRYNEQFF
TRBJ2-1 | medium-sized | TRBV5-4 | 14 | CASSPTVTYNEQFF
TRBJ2-7 | NA | TRBV19 | 15 | CASSTTSGRNYEQYF
TRBJ1-1 | NA | TRBV7-8 | 16 | CASSLEPTGTNTEAFF